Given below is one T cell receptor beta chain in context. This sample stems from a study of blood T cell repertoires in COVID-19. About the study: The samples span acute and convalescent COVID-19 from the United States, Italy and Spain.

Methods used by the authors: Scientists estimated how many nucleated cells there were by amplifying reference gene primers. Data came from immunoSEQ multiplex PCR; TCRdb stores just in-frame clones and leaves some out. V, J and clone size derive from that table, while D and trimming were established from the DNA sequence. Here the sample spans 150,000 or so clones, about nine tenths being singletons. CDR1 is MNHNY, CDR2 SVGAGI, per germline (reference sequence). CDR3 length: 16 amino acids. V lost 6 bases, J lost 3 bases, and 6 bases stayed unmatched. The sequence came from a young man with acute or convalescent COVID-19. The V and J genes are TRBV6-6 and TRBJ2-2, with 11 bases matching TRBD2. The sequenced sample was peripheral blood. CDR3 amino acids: CASSPGTSGHTGELFF. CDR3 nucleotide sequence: TGTGCCAGCAGCCCCGGGACTAGCGGCCACACCGGGGAGCTGTTTTTT.